A selection of T cell receptor beta chains follows, all from one sample in a study of CD8 T cells in Susac syndrome. Via MiXCR, TCRdb re-called the immunoSEQ multiplex PCR reads, giving one row per CDR3 protein. The data show around 120,000 distinct CDR3 sequences, 85% to 95% seen once. The sequencing sample was made of CD4+ T cells from PBMCs. These receptors all come from a human donor with multiple sclerosis. CDR3s include the opening cysteine and the closing phenylalanine or tryptophan. A D gene is named only where the DNA matches it firmly. Size values are once, few and many counts, or a class for expanded clones, and some rows have none.

TRBJ1-1,TRBV4-1,-,-,TGCGCCAGCAGCCGGGGGGTGAAGGGAGGAATGAACACTGAAGCTTTCTTT,CASSRGVKGGMNTEAFF
TRBJ1-5,TRBV12-3/TRBV12-4,TRBD1,once,TGTGCCAGCAGTAGGGACAGGGCCGATCAGCCCCAGCATTTT,CASSRDRADQPQHF
TRBJ2-1,TRBV20-1,-,-,TGCAGTGCTAGAGATGCGAAGAGCTCCTACAATGAGCAGTTCTTC,CSARDAKSSYNEQFF
TRBJ2-1,TRBV9,-,-,TGTGCCAGCAGCGTAGATCAAAGCTCCTACAATGAGCAGTTCTTC,CASSVDQSSYNEQFF
TRBJ2-5,TRBV11-2,-,-,TGTGCCAGCAGCTTATCTTCCGGTCAGGAGACCCAGTACTTC,CASSLSSGQETQYF
TRBJ2-7,TRBV10-3,-,once,TGTGCCATCGGACGCTCCGAGCAGTACTTC,CAIGRSEQYF
TRBJ2-1,TRBV20-1,-,-,TGCAGTGCTAGGGTGCAGGGTTCCTACAATGAGCAGTTCTTC,CSARVQGSYNEQFF
TRBJ1-1,TRBV11-2,TRBD1,-,TGTGCCAGCAGCCTGCGGATGGGACAGGGCACTGAAGCTTTCTTT,CASSLRMGQGTEAFF
TRBJ2-5,TRBV2,-,-,TGTGCCAGCAGCGGGCAGGGGGAGACCCAGTACTTC,CASSGQGETQYF
TRBJ2-5,TRBV10-3,-,-,TGTGCCATCAGTGTATACCGGGACTCGGAGACCCAGTACTTC,CAISVYRDSETQYF